The 17 T cell receptor beta chains in this list originate from one sample, sequenced in a study of T cell responses to AZD1222 COVID-19 vaccine. Produced via immunoSEQ multiplex PCR; TCRdb's table is partial and in-frame only. Counted here are about 120,000 clones, approximately 90% occurring once; the ten biggest clones make up 6% to 7.5%. The material sequenced was peripheral blood, taken on day 0 of AZD1222 vaccination. These receptors were collected from an adult in good health.

The V gene is TRBV28, the J gene TRBJ1-1, with TRBD1 matching 8 bases. V trimming: 4 bases; J trimming: 7 bases; junction bases outside the gene matches: 5. Germline CDR1 MDHEN, CDR2 SYDVKM. This CDR3 is 13 amino acids long. CDR3 coding DNA: TGTGCCAGCAGTTCGGGACAGGCGGGTGAAGCTTTCTTT. Its protein is CASSSGQAGEAFF.

The CDR3 bases are TGTGCCAGCAGCTTTGACACGGGGGCCTACGAGCAGTACTTC. It codes for CASSFDTGAYEQYF. The genes are TRBV7-2 and TRBJ2-7; tentative D call: TRBD2 (6 bases). CDR3 length equals 14 residues. Trimming took 3 bases from V and 2 from J, leaving 11 bases between them. Germline V CDR1 and CDR2: SGHTA, FQGNSA.

Only one count was recorded for this clone. V usage is TRBV28 and J usage is TRBJ2-5; D is uncertain. The V and J ends lost 6 bases and 4 bases respectively, with 18 bases between them. This CDR3 comprises 15 residues. The V gene's germline CDR1 is MDHEN and CDR2 SYDVKM. The DNA of the CDR3 is TGTGCCAGCAGCCGGGCCTCCCCCGCTATAGAGACCCAGTACTTC. Protein product: CASSRASPAIETQYF.

DNA of the CDR3: TGTGCCAGCAGTCCGGACAGGAGCTACGAGCAGTACTTC. It translates to CASSPDRSYEQYF. V and J are TRBV12-3 or TRBV12-4 and TRBJ2-7, with 7 bases fitting TRBD1. J lost 3 bases, V lost 5 bases, and 4 bases had no gene match. This CDR3 spans 13 amino acids.

The rearrangement uses TRBV6-1 and TRBJ2-5; D possibly uses TRBD1 or TRBD2 (5 bases each). V lost 3 bases, J lost 7 bases, and 21 bases lay in between. This CDR3 has 16 residues. Germline V gene lookup returns CDR1 MNHNS and CDR2 SASEGT. CDR3 in DNA: TGTGCCAGCAGTGAGCAAAGGGGCAGGGAGTTCGGGACCCAGTACTTC. Encoded protein: CASSEQRGREFGTQYF.

The chain recombines TRBV7-9 with TRBJ2-7; D unclear. V lost 5 bases to trimming and J lost 10 bases, with 24 bases between them. Germline V gene sequence: CDR1 SEHNR, CDR2 FQNEAQ (reference sequence). The CDR3 runs to 15 residues. CDR3 DNA: TGTGCCAGCAGCCTAGTGGGCCTGGAACCCCACCACCAGTACTTC. The encoded protein is CASSLVGLEPHHQYF. The entire variable domain, with the rest obtained from reference TRBV7-9 and TRBJ2-7, is as follows: DTGVSQNPRHKITKRGQNVTFRCDPISEHNRLYWYRQTLGQGPEFLTYFQNEAQLEKSRLLSDRFSAERPKGSFSTLEIQRTEQGDSAMYLCASSLVGLEPHHQYFGPGTRLTVT.

The V call is TRBV6-9, the J call TRBJ2-7, with D perhaps TRBD2 (5 bases). The CDR3 extends over 13 amino acids. V shed 4 bases and J shed 3 bases, with 10 bases lying between them. Germline V lookup: CDR1 MNHGY, CDR2 SVAAGI. The CDR3 reads CASSSEGLYEQYF. The CDR3 bases are TGTGCCAGCAGTTCCGAAGGACTCTACGAGCAGTACTTC.

V and J are TRBV7-9 and TRBJ2-7; 10 nucleotides line up with TRBD2. Per germline, CDR1 SEHNR and CDR2 FQNEAQ (reference sequence). The CDR3 contains 15 residues. Trimming removed 6 bases from V and 8 bases from J; junction bases left unmatched: 13. CDR3 sequence: CASSPRVAGGLKQYF. In DNA, the CDR3 is TGTGCCAGCAGTCCTAGGGTAGCGGGGGGCCTCAAGCAGTACTTC.

The V and J genes are TRBV5-5 and TRBJ1-5; D gene ambiguous. Per the germline V gene, CDR1 is SGHKS and CDR2 is YYEKEE (reference sequence). The CDR3 consists of 15 residues. Trimming stripped 0 bases from V and 10 bases from J, with 17 bases between. DNA for the CDR3: TGTGCCAGCAGCTTGGAGTCCGGGCAATTTTTTCCCCAGCATTTT. Its protein product is CASSLESGQFFPQHF.

The chain joins TRBV24-1 to TRBJ2-3; D is unresolved. CDR1 is KGHDR and CDR2 is SFDVKD in the germline V gene. With 1 base removed from V and 3 bases from J, the gap between germline ends came to 7 bases. The CDR3 spans 14 residues. The CDR3 region is CATSDFRPTDTQYF. The DNA for the CDR3 is TGTGCCACCAGTGATTTTCGCCCGACAGATACGCAGTATTTT.

This sequence joins TRBV18 and TRBJ2-5; D gene ambiguous. Germline CDR1 and CDR2: KGHSH and LQKENI. The CDR3 spans 14 residues. Deletions cut 0 bases from V and 1 base from J, with 6 bases between. The CDR3 region is CASSPPNFQETQYF. In DNA form, the CDR3 reads TGTGCCAGCTCACCACCGAATTTCCAAGAGACCCAGTACTTC. The full variable domain, rest sourced from reference TRBV18 and TRBJ2-5, is NAGVMQNPRHLVRRRGQEARLRCSPMKGHSHVYWYRQLPEEGLKFMVYLQKENIIDESGMPKERFSAEFPKEGPSILRIQQVVRGDSAAYFCASSPPNFQETQYFGPGTRLLVL.

V is TRBV5-1 and J is TRBJ2-2; possibly TRBD2 for D (6 bases). This CDR3 comprises 16 residues. CDR1 SGHRS and CDR2 YFSETQ come from the germline V gene. The V end was cut by 4 bases, the J end by 2 bases, with 15 bases between. The CDR3 bases are TGCGCCAGCAGCGTCCCAGTGGGGGGAAACACCGGGGAGCTGTTTTTT. It is translated as CASSVPVGGNTGELFF.

This rearrangement joins TRBV29-1 to TRBJ1-4; D is perhaps TRBD1 (6 bases). Germline V gene data show CDR1 as SQVTM and CDR2 as ANQGSEA. The V gene lost 7 bases and the J gene lost 8 bases, with 17 bases spanning the gap. The CDR3 extends over 13 amino acids. The CDR3 region is CSAGTNLNEKLFF. In nucleotides, the CDR3 is TGCAGCGCCGGGACAAATCTCAACGAAAAACTGTTTTTT. The variable domain in full, completed from reference TRBV29-1 and TRBJ1-4, reads SAVISQKPSRDICQRGTSLTIQCQVDSQVTMMFWYRQQPGQSLTLIATANQGSEATYESGFVIDKFPISRPNLTFSTLTVSNMSPEDSSIYLCSAGTNLNEKLFFGSGTQLSVL.

The rearrangement uses TRBV28 and TRBJ1-5, with D unresolved. CDR1 is MDHEN and CDR2 is SYDVKM in the germline V gene. V was trimmed by 6 bases and J by 0 bases, leaving 12 bases between them. CDR3 size: 15 residues. The CDR3 DNA reads as TGTGCCAGCAGCCCCTGGGCAGATAGCAATCAGCCCCAGCATTTT. Residues: CASSPWADSNQPQHF.

This clone was recorded only once. The CDR3 is CASSLVRGEETQYF. The CDR3 DNA follows: TGTGCCAGCAGCTTAGTCCGAGGGGAAGAGACCCAGTACTTC. The rearrangement links TRBV7-8 to TRBJ2-5; D is possibly TRBD1 or TRBD2 (5 bases each). V lost 1 base to trimming and J lost 3 bases, with 9 bases between them. Germline V CDR1 and CDR2: SGHVS, FQNEAQ. This CDR3 is 14 amino acids long.

V gene TRBV9 combines with J gene TRBJ1-3; D is uncertain. Germline assignment: CDR1 SGDLS and CDR2 YYNGEE. The CDR3 runs 17 residues. Trimming took 4 bases from V and 0 from J, leaving 17 bases between them. As DNA, the CDR3 is TGTGCCAGCAGCCTGGAGGACGGAAAAAGCTCTGGAAACACCATATATTTT. Encoded protein: CASSLEDGKSSGNTIYF.

The CDR3 loop is CASSRTNYGYTF. DNA for the CDR3: TGTGCCAGTAGTAGGACTAACTATGGCTACACCTTC. This chain uses TRBV19 with TRBJ1-2; D remains ambiguous. Germline V lookup: CDR1 LNHDA, CDR2 SQIVND (reference sequence). The CDR3 contains 12 residues. Trimming left V 4 bases short and J 0 bases short, with 3 bases between.